This TCR beta chain came from a study of cytomegalovirus exposure and HLA in healthy donors. PCR involved 60 Vbeta and 13 Jbeta primers. Measured with immunoSEQ multiplex PCR; TCRdb has only the in-frame clones, and not every one. This repertoire includes over 100,000 clones. Trimming removed 0 bases from V and 4 bases from J, with 10 bases in between. The length of the CDR3 is 15 residues. CDR1 and CDR2 from the germline V gene are MNHEY and SVGAGI. This rearrangement joins TRBV6-5 to TRBJ1-3; perhaps TRBD1 as D (5 bases). Sample: PBMCs. The TCR originated in a woman in her thirties or forties in good health and CMV-seropositive. The DNA of the CDR3 is TGTGCCAGCAGTTACTCAGGGGAATCGGGAAACACCATATATTTT. Translated, it gives CASSYSGESGNTIYF.